This T cell receptor (beta chain) stems from a study of blood T cell repertoires in COVID-19. Profiling relied on immunoSEQ multiplex PCR, and the TCRdb table lists in-frame clones only, not all of them. This sample has about 110,000 clones, with about 84% found just once. Trimming at V came to 9 bases and at J to 1 base, leaving 6 bases not matched to a gene. Per the germline V gene, CDR1 is KGHDR and CDR2 is SFDVKD. The CDR3 runs 15 residues. This receptor was taken from a woman aged 60-75 years with acute or convalescent COVID-19. The sample taken for sequencing was peripheral blood. The chain links TRBV24-1 to TRBJ2-1, with 9 positions matching TRBD2. CDR3 nucleotides: TGTGCCACCCCAGCGGGGGGTAGGTCCTACAATGAGCAGTTCTTC. This translates into CATPAGGRSYNEQFF.